The rows below give T cell receptor beta chains drawn from one sample of a study of graft-versus-host responses after intestinal transplantation. Repertoires were generated with immunoSEQ multiplex PCR, while TCRdb's copy carries only in-frame clones and drops some. The sample has some 45,000 clones; roughly 90% are singletons. The starting material was PBMCs, obtained 524 days after transplant. The source of these receptors is a human patient who received an intestinal transplant, so some T cells may come from the graft donor. The CDR3 runs from the conserved cysteine through the conserved F or W. The order of the fields is clone size, V gene, D gene, J gene, CDR3 protein, CDR3 DNA. D genes are given only for firm matches. Some rows mark clone size as missing; the rest say once, few, many or name a class of expanded clone.

size: .
V: TRBV10-2
D: TRBD2
J: TRBJ2-1
CDR3: CASSEVTSGGYNEQFF
DNA: TGCGCCAGCAGTGAGGTGACTAGCGGGGGTTACAATGAGCAGTTCTTC

size: .
V: TRBV28
D: .
J: TRBJ2-7
CDR3: CASSFVETYEQYF
DNA: TGTGCCAGCAGTTTTGTGGAAACCTACGAGCAGTACTTC

size: .
V: TRBV5-4
D: .
J: TRBJ2-7
CDR3: CASSLVPTYEQYF
DNA: TGTGCCAGCAGCTTGGTGCCTACATACGAGCAGTACTTC

size: .
V: TRBV30
D: TRBD2
J: TRBJ2-3
CDR3: CAWSVTRTSGNTDTQYF
DNA: TGTGCCTGGAGTGTAACCCGGACTAGCGGGAACACAGATACGCAGTATTTT

size: .
V: TRBV7-2
D: TRBD2
J: TRBJ2-1
CDR3: CASSWTSGYNEQFF
DNA: TGTGCCAGCAGTTGGACTAGCGGGTACAATGAGCAGTTCTTC

size: .
V: TRBV28
D: .
J: TRBJ2-7
CDR3: CASSFPGTAVYEQYF
DNA: TGTGCCAGCAGTTTCCCGGGTACCGCCGTCTACGAGCAGTACTTC

size: .
V: TRBV28
D: TRBD2
J: TRBJ2-1
CDR3: CASSPRMSGTSGRGSDNEQFF
DNA: TGTGCCAGCAGCCCCCGGATGAGCGGGACTAGCGGGAGAGGATCCGACAATGAGCAGTTCTTC

size: .
V: TRBV28
D: .
J: TRBJ2-7
CDR3: CASTRSMGEQYF
DNA: TGTGCCAGCACTCGTTCCATGGGCGAGCAGTACTTC

size: .
V: TRBV15
D: TRBD2
J: TRBJ2-5
CDR3: CATGGGRAVKETQYF
DNA: TGTGCCACCGGAGGCGGGAGGGCCGTAAAGGAGACCCAGTACTTC

size: .
V: TRBV9
D: TRBD1
J: TRBJ2-5
CDR3: CASSPTGWVQETQYF
DNA: TGTGCCAGCAGCCCGACAGGGTGGGTACAAGAGACCCAGTACTTC

size: .
V: TRBV5-1
D: TRBD1
J: TRBJ2-7
CDR3: CASSPGTATYEQYF
DNA: TGCGCCAGCAGCCCCGGGACAGCAACCTACGAGCAGTACTTC

size: .
V: TRBV7-9
D: TRBD2
J: TRBJ2-1
CDR3: CASSLRTSGDEQFF
DNA: TGTGCCAGCAGCTTAAGGACTAGCGGGGATGAGCAGTTCTTC

size: .
V: TRBV5-6
D: .
J: TRBJ1-2
CDR3: CASSLVADRPLSNYGYTF
DNA: TGTGCCAGCAGCTTGGTCGCCGACAGGCCCCTTTCTAACTATGGCTACACCTTC

size: once
V: TRBV5-1
D: .
J: TRBJ2-7
CDR3: CASSPGTLQKQYF
DNA: TGCGCCAGCAGCCCGGGGACACTTCAAAAGCAGTACTTC

size: few
V: TRBV5-1
D: .
J: TRBJ2-7
CDR3: CASSLERSGGGEQYF
DNA: TGCGCCAGCAGCTTGGAGCGGTCCGGAGGTGGCGAGCAGTACTTC

size: .
V: TRBV7-9
D: .
J: TRBJ2-3
CDR3: CASSLGSTDTQYF
DNA: TGTGCCAGCAGCTTAGGTAGCACAGATACGCAGTATTTT

size: .
V: TRBV28
D: TRBD1
J: TRBJ1-5
CDR3: CASRTGVSNQPQHF
DNA: TGTGCCAGCAGGACAGGGGTTAGCAATCAGCCCCAGCATTTT

size: .
V: TRBV23-1
D: TRBD1
J: TRBJ2-1
CDR3: CASSWDRGGNEQFF
DNA: TGCGCCAGCAGTTGGGACAGGGGCGGCAATGAGCAGTTCTTC

size: once
V: TRBV2
D: TRBD1
J: TRBJ1-4
CDR3: CASSWDRGREKLFF
DNA: TGTGCCAGCAGTTGGGACAGGGGTAGGGAAAAACTGTTTTTT

size: .
V: TRBV18
D: .
J: TRBJ2-7
CDR3: CASSPQTGVSYEQYF
DNA: TGTGCCAGCTCACCACAAACGGGAGTTTCCTACGAGCAGTACTTC

size: .
V: TRBV13
D: TRBD2
J: TRBJ2-7
CDR3: CASSSLLAGGVDEQYF
DNA: TGTGCCAGCAGCTCCCTACTAGCGGGAGGAGTCGACGAGCAGTACTTC

size: .
V: TRBV4-1
D: .
J: TRBJ2-3
CDR3: CASSRSNAEDTQYF
DNA: TGCGCCAGCAGCCGCTCGAATGCCGAGGATACGCAGTATTTT

size: .
V: TRBV10-1
D: TRBD2
J: TRBJ2-1
CDR3: CASSVTSGSSEQFF
DNA: TGCGCCAGCAGTGTGACTAGCGGGAGTAGTGAGCAGTTCTTC

size: once
V: TRBV7-6
D: .
J: TRBJ2-7
CDR3: CASSLALEQYF
DNA: TGTGCCAGCAGCTTAGCGCTCGAGCAGTACTTC

size: .
V: TRBV4-1
D: .
J: TRBJ2-1
CDR3: CASSQDPRGTSYNEQFF
DNA: TGCGCCAGCAGCCAAGATCCCCGCGGGACCTCCTACAATGAGCAGTTCTTC

size: .
V: TRBV5-4
D: .
J: TRBJ2-2
CDR3: CASSLGGASLPGELFF
DNA: TGTGCCAGCAGCTTGGGGGGTGCTAGCCTCCCCGGGGAGCTGTTTTTT

size: .
V: TRBV7-2
D: TRBD1
J: TRBJ2-5
CDR3: CASSVYRGELETQYF
DNA: TGTGCCAGCAGCGTGTACAGGGGAGAGTTAGAGACCCAGTACTTC

size: .
V: TRBV30
D: TRBD1
J: TRBJ2-3
CDR3: CACSTTGLSDTQYF
DNA: TGTGCCTGCTCGACGACAGGGTTGTCAGATACGCAGTATTTT

size: .
V: TRBV4-2
D: .
J: TRBJ1-1
CDR3: CASSPGIWNTEAFF
DNA: TGTGCCAGCAGCCCGGGGATTTGGAACACTGAAGCTTTCTTT

size: few
V: TRBV2
D: .
J: TRBJ1-5
CDR3: CASSEHENQPQHF
DNA: TGTGCCAGCAGTGAGCATGAGAATCAGCCCCAGCATTTT

size: .
V: TRBV14
D: .
J: TRBJ2-2
CDR3: CASSQDRRGELFF
DNA: TGTGCCAGCAGCCAAGATCGGAGGGGGGAGCTGTTTTTT

size: .
V: TRBV2
D: .
J: TRBJ1-5
CDR3: CASREWQGSQPQHF
DNA: TGTGCCAGCAGGGAGTGGCAGGGGAGTCAGCCCCAGCATTTT

size: .
V: TRBV9
D: .
J: TRBJ2-7
CDR3: CASSVAAEAYEQYF
DNA: TGTGCCAGCAGCGTAGCGGCAGAGGCCTACGAGCAGTACTTC

size: .
V: TRBV5-4
D: .
J: TRBJ1-3
CDR3: CASSLMGTGSGNTIYF
DNA: TGTGCCAGCAGCTTGATGGGGACGGGGTCTGGAAACACCATATATTTT

size: .
V: TRBV7-8
D: .
J: TRBJ2-1
CDR3: CASSLRETSAYEQFF
DNA: TGTGCCAGCAGCTTGAGGGAGACTAGTGCCTATGAGCAGTTCTTC

size: .
V: TRBV5-6
D: .
J: TRBJ2-1
CDR3: CASSFEGQGPSYNEQFF
DNA: TGTGCCAGCAGCTTTGAGGGGCAGGGCCCCTCCTACAATGAGCAGTTCTTC

size: .
V: TRBV5-1
D: TRBD2
J: TRBJ2-1
CDR3: CASSPGLANNEQFF
DNA: TGCGCCAGCAGCCCCGGACTAGCGAACAATGAGCAGTTCTTC

size: .
V: TRBV6-5
D: .
J: TRBJ1-4
CDR3: CASRPEGREKLFF
DNA: TGTGCCAGCAGACCCGAAGGAAGGGAAAAACTGTTTTTT

size: .
V: TRBV5-4
D: .
J: TRBJ1-5
CDR3: CASSLGGGDSNQPQHF
DNA: TGTGCCAGCAGCTTGGGAGGAGGGGATAGCAATCAGCCCCAGCATTTT

size: .
V: TRBV28
D: .
J: TRBJ1-2
CDR3: CASSSQGYGYTF
DNA: TGTGCCAGCAGTTCCCAGGGCTATGGCTACACCTTC

size: .
V: TRBV7-9
D: .
J: TRBJ1-1
CDR3: CASSFYQGINTEAFF
DNA: TGTGCCAGCAGCTTTTACCAGGGAATTAACACTGAAGCTTTCTTT

size: .
V: TRBV19
D: TRBD1
J: TRBJ1-5
CDR3: CASTKGTGLNNQPQHF
DNA: TGTGCCAGTACCAAAGGGACAGGACTCAACAATCAGCCCCAGCATTTT